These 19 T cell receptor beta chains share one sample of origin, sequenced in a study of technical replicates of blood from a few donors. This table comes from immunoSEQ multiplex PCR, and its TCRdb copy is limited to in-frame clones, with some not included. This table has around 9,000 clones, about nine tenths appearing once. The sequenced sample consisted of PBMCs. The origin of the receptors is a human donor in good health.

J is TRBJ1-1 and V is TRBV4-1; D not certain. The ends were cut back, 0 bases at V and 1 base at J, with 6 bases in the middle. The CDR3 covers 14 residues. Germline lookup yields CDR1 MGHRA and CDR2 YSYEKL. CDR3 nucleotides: TGCGCCAGCAGCCAAGATCACGGGAACACTGAAGCTTTCTTT. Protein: CASSQDHGNTEAFF.

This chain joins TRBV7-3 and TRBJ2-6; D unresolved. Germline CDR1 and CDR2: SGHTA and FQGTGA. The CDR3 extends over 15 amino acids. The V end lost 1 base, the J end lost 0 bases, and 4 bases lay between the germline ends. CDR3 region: CASSLSHSGANVLTF. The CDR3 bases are TGTGCCAGCAGCTTAAGTCACTCTGGGGCCAACGTCCTGACTTTC.

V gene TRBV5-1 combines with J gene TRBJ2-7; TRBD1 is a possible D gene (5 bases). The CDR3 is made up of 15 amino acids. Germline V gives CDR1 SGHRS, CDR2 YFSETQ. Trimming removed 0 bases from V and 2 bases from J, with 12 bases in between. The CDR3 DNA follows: TGCGCCAGCAGCTTGGGGGCGGCAGGGACCTACGAGCAGTACTTC. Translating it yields CASSLGAAGTYEQYF.

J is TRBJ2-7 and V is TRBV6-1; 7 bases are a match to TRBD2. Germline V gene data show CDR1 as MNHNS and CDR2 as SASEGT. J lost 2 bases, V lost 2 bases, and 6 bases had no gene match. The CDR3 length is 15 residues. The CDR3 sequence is CASSEWGEGPYEQYF. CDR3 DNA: TGTGCCAGCAGTGAATGGGGGGAGGGCCCCTACGAGCAGTACTTC.

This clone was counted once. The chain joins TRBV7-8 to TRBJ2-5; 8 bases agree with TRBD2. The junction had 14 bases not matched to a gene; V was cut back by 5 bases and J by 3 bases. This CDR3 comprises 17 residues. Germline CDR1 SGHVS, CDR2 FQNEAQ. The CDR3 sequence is CASSPFLGLELKETQYF. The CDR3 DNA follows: TGTGCCAGCAGCCCTTTTCTGGGACTAGAGCTGAAAGAGACCCAGTACTTC.

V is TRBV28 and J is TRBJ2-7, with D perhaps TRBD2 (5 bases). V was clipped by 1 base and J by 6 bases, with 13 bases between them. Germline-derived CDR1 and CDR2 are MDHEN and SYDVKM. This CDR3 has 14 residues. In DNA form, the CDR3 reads TGTGCCAGCAGTTTATTCCAGGTTCGGGGCGAGCAGTACTTC. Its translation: CASSLFQVRGEQYF. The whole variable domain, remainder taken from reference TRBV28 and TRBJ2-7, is DVKVTQSSRYLVKRTGEKVFLECVQDMDHENMFWYRQDPGLGLRLIYFSYDVKMKEKGDIPEGYSVSREKKERFSLILESASTNQTSMYLCASSLFQVRGEQYFGPGTRLTVT.

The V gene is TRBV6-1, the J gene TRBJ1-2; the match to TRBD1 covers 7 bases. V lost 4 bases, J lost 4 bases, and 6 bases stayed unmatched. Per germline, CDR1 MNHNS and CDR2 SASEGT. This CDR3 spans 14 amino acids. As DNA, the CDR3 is TGTGCCAGCAGTGTGACAGGGAGCGGCTATGGCTACACCTTC. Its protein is CASSVTGSGYGYTF.

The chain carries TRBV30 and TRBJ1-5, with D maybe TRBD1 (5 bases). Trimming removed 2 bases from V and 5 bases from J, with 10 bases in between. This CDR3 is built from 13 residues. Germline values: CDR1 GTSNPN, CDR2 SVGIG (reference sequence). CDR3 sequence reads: CAWSLRGDQPQHF. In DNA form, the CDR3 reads TGTGCCTGGAGTCTAAGGGGTGATCAGCCCCAGCATTTT.

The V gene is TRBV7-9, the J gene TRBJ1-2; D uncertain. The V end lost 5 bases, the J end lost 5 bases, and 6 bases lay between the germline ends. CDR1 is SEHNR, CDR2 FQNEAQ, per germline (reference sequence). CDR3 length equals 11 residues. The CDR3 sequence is CASSREYGYTF. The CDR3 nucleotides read TGTGCCAGCAGCCGGGAATATGGCTACACCTTC.

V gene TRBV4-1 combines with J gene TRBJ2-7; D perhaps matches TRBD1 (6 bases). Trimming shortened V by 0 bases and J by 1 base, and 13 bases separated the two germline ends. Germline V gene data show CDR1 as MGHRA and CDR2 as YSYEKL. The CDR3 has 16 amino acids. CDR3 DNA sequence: TGCGCCAGCAGCCAAGATGAGGGGGTTGGATCCTACGAGCAGTACTTC. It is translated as CASSQDEGVGSYEQYF.

The CDR3 reads CASRLGAGVYGYTF. The CDR3 DNA sequence: TGTGCCAGCAGATTAGGGGCAGGGGTCTATGGCTACACCTTC. The rearrangement uses TRBV6-5 and TRBJ1-2, with D possibly matching TRBD1 (6 bases). Germline V gene data show CDR1 as MNHEY and CDR2 as SVGAGI. The CDR3 has 14 residues. Trimming removed 6 bases from V and 4 bases from J, with 15 bases in between.

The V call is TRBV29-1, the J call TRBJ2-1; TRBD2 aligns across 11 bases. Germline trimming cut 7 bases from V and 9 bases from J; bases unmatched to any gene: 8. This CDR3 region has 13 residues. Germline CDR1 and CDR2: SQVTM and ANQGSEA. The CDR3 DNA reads TGCAGCGCCCTACTAGCGGGAGAGGGTGAGCAGTTCTTC. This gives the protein CSALLAGEGEQFF.

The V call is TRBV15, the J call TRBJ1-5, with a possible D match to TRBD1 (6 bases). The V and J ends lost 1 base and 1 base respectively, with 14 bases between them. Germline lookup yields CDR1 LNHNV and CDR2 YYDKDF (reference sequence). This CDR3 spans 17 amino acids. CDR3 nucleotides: TGTGCCACCAGCAGAGCCTCCGGGGGGCGAAGCAATCAGCCCCAGCATTTT. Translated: CATSRASGGRSNQPQHF.

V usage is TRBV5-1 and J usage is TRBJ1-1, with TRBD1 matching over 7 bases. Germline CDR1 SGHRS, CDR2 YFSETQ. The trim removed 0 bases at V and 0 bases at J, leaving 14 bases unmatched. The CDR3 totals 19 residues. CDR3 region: CASSLVFGSRGIMNTEAFF. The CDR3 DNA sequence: TGCGCCAGCAGCTTGGTGTTCGGGTCCAGGGGGATCATGAACACTGAAGCTTTCTTT.

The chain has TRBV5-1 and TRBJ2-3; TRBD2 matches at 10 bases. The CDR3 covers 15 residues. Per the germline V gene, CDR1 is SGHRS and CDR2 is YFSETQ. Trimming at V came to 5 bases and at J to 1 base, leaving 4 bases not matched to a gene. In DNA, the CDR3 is TGCGCCAGCAGACGCGGGACTAGCGGCACAGATACGCAGTATTTT. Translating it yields CASRRGTSGTDTQYF.

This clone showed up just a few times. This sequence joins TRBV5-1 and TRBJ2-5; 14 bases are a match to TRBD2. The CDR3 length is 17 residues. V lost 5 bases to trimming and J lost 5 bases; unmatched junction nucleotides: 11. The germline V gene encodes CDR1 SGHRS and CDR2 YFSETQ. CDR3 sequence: CASSPGTSGSLIETQYF. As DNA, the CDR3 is TGCGCCAGCAGTCCTGGGACTAGCGGGAGTCTAATTGAGACCCAGTACTTC.

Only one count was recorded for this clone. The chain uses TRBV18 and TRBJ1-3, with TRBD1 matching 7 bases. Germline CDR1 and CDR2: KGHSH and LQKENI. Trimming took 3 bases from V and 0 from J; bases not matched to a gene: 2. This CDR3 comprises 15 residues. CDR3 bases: TGTGCCAGCTCACCGGGGACAGACTCTGGAAACACCATATATTTT. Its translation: CASSPGTDSGNTIYF.

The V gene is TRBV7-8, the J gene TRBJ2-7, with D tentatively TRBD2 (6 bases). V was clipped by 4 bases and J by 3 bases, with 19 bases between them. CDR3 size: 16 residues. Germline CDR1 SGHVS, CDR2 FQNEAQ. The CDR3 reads CASSWGVDGSVYEQYF. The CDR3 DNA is TGTGCCAGCAGCTGGGGGGTCGACGGGAGTGTCTACGAGCAGTACTTC.

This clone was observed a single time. The CDR3 loop is CASTNGGTTNEKLFF. The CDR3 DNA is TGCGCCAGCACCAACGGGGGTACAACTAATGAAAAACTGTTTTTT. The chain recombines TRBV5-1 with TRBJ1-4, with D possibly matching TRBD1 (5 bases). From germline, CDR1 is SGHRS and CDR2 YFSETQ. This CDR3 has 15 amino acids. Trimming took off 6 bases at V and 0 bases at J, with 12 bases between the two ends.